This TCR beta chain was identified during a study of neurological immune-mediated disorders. Findings of the study overall: In HTLV-1-associated myelopathy, TCR clonal expansion was greatest, and in multiple sclerosis it was least, below healthy controls.

Deletions cut 1 base from V and 3 bases from J, with 7 bases between. CDR1 is LNHNV, CDR2 YYDKDF, per germline (reference sequence). This CDR3 comprises 14 residues. The time point denotes: longitudinal time-point 3. The unsorted libraries originated from 2 million PBMCs kept at -80 C. cDNA was made by 5'RACE with 10-nucleotide random UMIs. MiXCR, run by TCRdb on the 5' RACE reads, gives a single entry per CDR3 protein. This table has 84,000 or so distinct CDR3 sequences, 4.3% appearing once. This clonotype was observed at least ten times. Its specificity is not known. Source material: PBMCs. This clonotype was sampled from a woman in her fifties or sixties with multiple sclerosis. The V gene is TRBV15, the J gene TRBJ1-5, with D unclear. The CDR3 reads CATSRVGPNQPQHF. DNA for the CDR3: TGTGCCACCAGCAGAGTTGGCCCCAATCAGCCCCAGCATTTT.